A selection of T cell receptor beta chains follows, all from one sample in a study of response to subunit inactivated influenza vaccine. TCRdb re-derived calls from the RT-PCR reads in MiXCR, one entry per CDR3 protein. The repertoire holds around 530,000 distinct CDR3 sequences, with about 11% as singletons. The sample in question was PBMCs from blood, obtained on the day of vaccination. The receptors derive from a man aged 50 to 60 who received an inactivated influenza vaccine. Both conserved end residues are part of each CDR3. Each record gives: clone size, V gene, D gene, J gene, CDR3 length, CDR3 DNA, CDR3 protein. D genes are given only for firm matches. Some rows have no size entry. The others give once, few or many, or a class for an expanded clone.

size: many
V: TRBV27
D: .
J: TRBJ2-3
length: 15
DNA: TGTGCCAGCAGTTTATCAGGGACTTACACAGATACGCAGTATTTT
CDR3: CASSLSGTYTDTQYF

size: few
V: TRBV5-1
D: TRBD1
J: TRBJ2-1
length: 15
DNA: TGCGCCAGCAGCCTCCGGGACAGGGGGCCAAATGAGCAGTTCTTC
CDR3: CASSLRDRGPNEQFF

size: few
V: TRBV5-6
D: .
J: TRBJ2-5
length: 14
DNA: TGTGCCAGCAGCTTGGCCAACACCCAAGAGACCCAGTACTTC
CDR3: CASSLANTQETQYF

size: few
V: TRBV29-1
D: .
J: TRBJ1-2
length: 11
DNA: TGCAGCGTTGAACAGTTCTATGGCTACACCTTC
CDR3: CSVEQFYGYTF

size: .
V: TRBV29-1
D: TRBD1
J: TRBJ1-1
length: 12
DNA: TGCAGCGTTGGTGACAGGGGCGCTGAAGCTTTCTTT
CDR3: CSVGDRGAEAFF

size: .
V: TRBV12-3/TRBV12-4
D: TRBD1
J: TRBJ1-4
length: 15
DNA: TGTGCCAGCAGTCTGGGGACAGGGGGCGGTGAAAAACTGTTTTTT
CDR3: CASSLGTGGGEKLFF

size: .
V: TRBV5-1
D: .
J: TRBJ2-1
length: 12
DNA: TGCGCCAGCACCCTCCCCGGCAATGAGCAGTTCTTC
CDR3: CASTLPGNEQFF

size: .
V: TRBV28
D: .
J: TRBJ2-7
length: 14
DNA: TGTGCCAGCAGCCCCTTGGGTAGGACCTACGAGCAGTACTTC
CDR3: CASSPLGRTYEQYF

size: many
V: TRBV7-2
D: .
J: TRBJ2-5
length: 16
DNA: TGTGCCAGCAGCAAAATCTACTCCCCGGACCAAGAGACCCAGTACTTC
CDR3: CASSKIYSPDQETQYF

size: .
V: TRBV7-9
D: .
J: TRBJ1-6
length: 15
DNA: TGTGCCAGCAGCCCTCATAGGGCGGGTAATTCACCCCTCCACTTT
CDR3: CASSPHRAGNSPLHF

size: few
V: TRBV12-3/TRBV12-4
D: TRBD2
J: TRBJ2-5
length: 16
DNA: TGTGCCAGCAGTTTTTCAGCGGGAGGGCTGCAAGAGACCCAGTACTTC
CDR3: CASSFSAGGLQETQYF

size: many
V: TRBV27
D: TRBD2
J: TRBJ2-7
length: 15
DNA: TGTGCCAGCACTTTAGGAAGCGGGAGCACCTACGAGCAGTACTTC
CDR3: CASTLGSGSTYEQYF

size: .
V: TRBV7-2
D: .
J: TRBJ2-3
length: 15
DNA: TGTGCCAGCAGCCCGAATGCGGGGCGTGGAGATACGCAGTATTTT
CDR3: CASSPNAGRGDTQYF

size: few
V: TRBV6-5
D: .
J: TRBJ1-6
length: 14
DNA: TGTGCCAGCAGTTATCAGGGACAAAATTCACCCCTCCACTTT
CDR3: CASSYQGQNSPLHF

size: many
V: TRBV10-1
D: TRBD1
J: TRBJ2-1
length: 16
DNA: TGCGCCAGCAGTGAGTCGGCAGGGGGCCCCTACAATGAGCAGTTCTTC
CDR3: CASSESAGGPYNEQFF

size: .
V: TRBV20-1
D: .
J: TRBJ2-5
length: 13
DNA: TGCAGTGCTAGTTCGGGGGCCAGGGAGACCCAGTACTTC
CDR3: CSASSGARETQYF

size: .
V: TRBV20-1
D: TRBD2
J: TRBJ2-7
length: 17
DNA: TGCAGTGCTAGAGGAAGGACTAGCGGGAGGTCCTCCTACGAGCAGTACTTC
CDR3: CSARGRTSGRSSYEQYF

size: .
V: TRBV11-2
D: .
J: TRBJ2-4
length: 15
DNA: TGTGCCAGCACGACAGAACCCGGGTCGTTGAACATTCAGTACTTC
CDR3: CASTTEPGSLNIQYF

size: many
V: TRBV20-1
D: TRBD2
J: TRBJ2-1
length: 15
DNA: TGCAGTGCTACCCGGACTAGCAGTACCTACAATGAGCAGTTCTTC
CDR3: CSATRTSSTYNEQFF

size: few
V: TRBV7-6
D: TRBD1
J: TRBJ2-7
length: 14
DNA: TGTGCCAGCAGCCCTAGAAGACAGGGAAGAGAGCAGTACTTC
CDR3: CASSPRRQGREQYF

size: few
V: TRBV7-8
D: TRBD2
J: TRBJ2-2
length: 17
DNA: TGTGCCAGCAGCTTAGGGGGAGGGAATCCGAACACCGGGGAGCTGTTTTTT
CDR3: CASSLGGGNPNTGELFF

size: many
V: TRBV20-1
D: TRBD2
J: TRBJ2-1
length: 16
DNA: TGCAGTGCTCGGACTAGCGGGAGTGTCGGGTCGGGTGAGCAGTTCTTC
CDR3: CSARTSGSVGSGEQFF

size: .
V: TRBV20-1
D: TRBD1
J: TRBJ2-6
length: 16
DNA: TGCAGTGCTACCGGGACAGCAAACTCTGGGGCCAACGTCCTGACTTTC
CDR3: CSATGTANSGANVLTF

size: .
V: TRBV20-1
D: .
J: TRBJ2-1
length: 18
DNA: TGCAGTGCTAGAGATCTTAACGGGCGGGGTAGTTTCTACAATGAGCAGTTCTTC
CDR3: CSARDLNGRGSFYNEQFF

size: .
V: TRBV10-1
D: .
J: TRBJ2-2
length: 12
DNA: TGCGCCAGCAGTAACCCGACCGGGGAGCTGTTTTTT
CDR3: CASSNPTGELFF

size: .
V: TRBV7-8
D: TRBD2
J: TRBJ2-3
length: 18
DNA: TGTGCCAGCAGCCTGGGACTAGCGGGGGGACCCTACACAGATACGCAGTATTTT
CDR3: CASSLGLAGGPYTDTQYF

size: many
V: TRBV4-2
D: .
J: TRBJ2-1
length: 15
DNA: TGTGCCAGCAGCCCCGGCGGGCCATCCTACAATGAGCAGTTCTTC
CDR3: CASSPGGPSYNEQFF

size: few
V: TRBV12-3/TRBV12-4
D: .
J: TRBJ2-2
length: 16
DNA: TGTGCCAGCAGTTTATCCCCAGGGAATAAGCCCGGGGAGCTGTTTTTT
CDR3: CASSLSPGNKPGELFF

size: few
V: TRBV29-1
D: .
J: TRBJ2-1
length: 16
DNA: TGCAGCGTTGAAGGGACAGCCTACAGCTCCTACAATGAGCAGTTCTTC
CDR3: CSVEGTAYSSYNEQFF

size: .
V: TRBV12-3/TRBV12-4
D: .
J: TRBJ1-1
length: 13
DNA: TGTGCCAGCAGTCGTCTCGGGGACACTGAAGCTTTCTTT
CDR3: CASSRLGDTEAFF

size: .
V: TRBV28
D: .
J: TRBJ2-3
length: 15
DNA: TGTGCCAGCAGTTCCCCAGGGGGGGACACAGATACGCAGTATTTT
CDR3: CASSSPGGDTDTQYF

size: few
V: TRBV20-1
D: .
J: TRBJ1-5
length: 15
DNA: TGCAGTGCTGACACGGTGGGTGATAGCAATCAGCCCCAGCATTTT
CDR3: CSADTVGDSNQPQHF

size: many
V: TRBV6-2/TRBV6-3
D: .
J: TRBJ2-3
length: 14
DNA: TGTGCCAGCATTGGACTGAGCAGCACAGATACGCAGTATTTT
CDR3: CASIGLSSTDTQYF

size: few
V: TRBV29-1
D: TRBD2
J: TRBJ2-3
length: 16
DNA: TGCAGCGTTGCCCGACTAGCGGGAGCCAGCACAGATACGCAGTATTTT
CDR3: CSVARLAGASTDTQYF

size: few
V: TRBV20-1
D: TRBD2
J: TRBJ2-1
length: 15
DNA: TGCAGTGCTAGGGGAGGGACTAGGACATGGGATGAGCAGTTCTTC
CDR3: CSARGGTRTWDEQFF

size: .
V: TRBV3-1
D: .
J: TRBJ2-1
length: 16
DNA: TGTGCCAGCAGCCAAGATAGGGGGACTATATACAATGAGCAGTTCTTC
CDR3: CASSQDRGTIYNEQFF

size: many
V: TRBV6-2/TRBV6-3
D: .
J: TRBJ1-6
length: 11
DNA: TGTGCCAGCAGTTATCCTTCACCCCTCCACTTT
CDR3: CASSYPSPLHF

size: few
V: TRBV7-8
D: .
J: TRBJ2-5
length: 14
DNA: TGTGCCAGCAGCTTAGGACACCCCCAGGAGACCCAGTACTTC
CDR3: CASSLGHPQETQYF

size: few
V: TRBV4-2
D: TRBD1
J: TRBJ2-1
length: 15
DNA: TGTGCCAGCAGCCAAGCAGCAAGACAGGGCGAAGAAGAGTTCTTC
CDR3: CASSQAARQGEEEFF

size: few
V: TRBV7-9
D: .
J: TRBJ2-1
length: 14
DNA: TGTGCCAGCAGCCGATCACAGGGCCGGAATGAGCAGTTCTTC
CDR3: CASSRSQGRNEQFF

size: .
V: TRBV18
D: .
J: TRBJ1-4
length: 13
DNA: TGTGCCAGCTCACCACGAGACAGGGAAAAACTGTTTTTT
CDR3: CASSPRDREKLFF

size: many
V: TRBV27
D: .
J: TRBJ2-7
length: 14
DNA: TGTGCCAGCAGTTTATCCGGGACCTCCTACGAGCAGTACTTC
CDR3: CASSLSGTSYEQYF

size: .
V: TRBV27
D: .
J: TRBJ2-1
length: 16
DNA: TGTGCCAGCAATCCCAGAGGGCAGACTAGATACAATGAGCAGTTCTTC
CDR3: CASNPRGQTRYNEQFF

size: .
V: TRBV18
D: .
J: TRBJ2-1
length: 15
DNA: TGTGCCAGCTCACCGCGGGCTAGATCGGATCGTGAGCAGTTCTTC
CDR3: CASSPRARSDREQFF

size: few
V: TRBV5-1
D: .
J: TRBJ2-5
length: 14
DNA: TGCGCCAGCAGCTTCCGGGTCCAGGGGGAGACCCAGTACTTC
CDR3: CASSFRVQGETQYF

size: many
V: TRBV29-1
D: .
J: TRBJ2-7
length: 12
DNA: TGCAGCGTGAGGACAGAAACCTACGAGCAGTACTTC
CDR3: CSVRTETYEQYF